The rows below give T cell receptor beta chains drawn from one sample of a study of blood T cell repertoires in COVID-19. TCRdb keeps only in-frame clones here, not all; method: immunoSEQ multiplex PCR. The repertoire has around 150,000 clones, 80% to 90% of them found once; the top ten carry 3% to 4%. Sequenced: peripheral blood. The source is a man in his 70s with acute or convalescent COVID-19. Both conserved end residues are part of each CDR3. The D gene is left open where the match is weak. Expanded clones get a size class; other rows say once, few or many, or leave the size out.

d_gene: NA; v_gene: TRBV7-9; j_gene: TRBJ1-5; len: 13; abundance: NA; CDR3nt: TGTGCCAGCAGCTTAGAGGGGAAACAGCCCCAGCATTTT; CDR3aa: CASSLEGKQPQHF
d_gene: NA; v_gene: TRBV24-1; j_gene: TRBJ1-5; len: 15; abundance: NA; CDR3nt: TGTGCCACCAGTGATTCGCAGGGGCCAGGCGAGCCCCAGCATTTT; CDR3aa: CATSDSQGPGEPQHF
d_gene: TRBD1; v_gene: TRBV15; j_gene: TRBJ2-4; len: 14; abundance: NA; CDR3nt: TGTGCCACCAGCAGAGATAGGTCAGGGGGCATTCAGTACTTC; CDR3aa: CATSRDRSGGIQYF
d_gene: NA; v_gene: TRBV5-5; j_gene: TRBJ2-2; len: 17; abundance: NA; CDR3nt: TGTGCCAGCAGCGTATTTACTACGGTGGGGAACACCGGGGAGCTGTTTTTT; CDR3aa: CASSVFTTVGNTGELFF
d_gene: TRBD2; v_gene: TRBV28; j_gene: TRBJ2-3; len: 15; abundance: NA; CDR3nt: TGTGCCAGCAGTCTAGGGACTAGCGGGATGGGTACGCAGTATTTT; CDR3aa: CASSLGTSGMGTQYF
d_gene: TRBD1; v_gene: TRBV2; j_gene: TRBJ1-2; len: 14; abundance: NA; CDR3nt: TGTGCCAGCAGGAGGACAGGGGAGGGCTATGGCTACACCTTC; CDR3aa: CASRRTGEGYGYTF
d_gene: TRBD1; v_gene: TRBV9; j_gene: TRBJ2-1; len: 17; abundance: once; CDR3nt: TGTGCCAGCAGCGTAGATCCCCCCCAGGGGGTGTACAATGAGCAGTTCTTC; CDR3aa: CASSVDPPQGVYNEQFF
d_gene: TRBD2; v_gene: TRBV25-1; j_gene: TRBJ2-1; len: 12; abundance: NA; CDR3nt: TGTGCCAGCAGTGAGACTAGCTCCCAGCAGTTCTTC; CDR3aa: CASSETSSQQFF
d_gene: NA; v_gene: TRBV6-4; j_gene: TRBJ1-5; len: 13; abundance: NA; CDR3nt: TGTGCCAGCAGTGTCGACAGTCATCAGCCCCAGCATTTT; CDR3aa: CASSVDSHQPQHF
d_gene: TRBD1; v_gene: TRBV28; j_gene: TRBJ2-7; len: 15; abundance: NA; CDR3nt: TGTGCCAGCAGTCCCGGACAGGGAATCACCTACGAGCAGTACTTC; CDR3aa: CASSPGQGITYEQYF
d_gene: TRBD1; v_gene: TRBV9; j_gene: TRBJ1-1; len: 14; abundance: few; CDR3nt: TGTGCCAGCAGCCGGGGGGACAGGACTTTTGAAGCTTTCTTT; CDR3aa: CASSRGDRTFEAFF
d_gene: TRBD2; v_gene: TRBV6-1; j_gene: TRBJ2-1; len: 15; abundance: NA; CDR3nt: TGTGCCAGCAGTCCTGGACTAGCGAAAAACAATGAGCAGTTCTTC; CDR3aa: CASSPGLAKNNEQFF
d_gene: TRBD1; v_gene: TRBV18; j_gene: TRBJ1-1; len: 13; abundance: NA; CDR3nt: TGTGCCAGCTCACCCCGGGACAGAGCTGAAGCTTTCTTT; CDR3aa: CASSPRDRAEAFF
d_gene: NA; v_gene: TRBV18; j_gene: TRBJ2-3; len: 14; abundance: NA; CDR3nt: TGTGCCAGCTCACTCTACGGGGACAAAGATACGCAGTATTTT; CDR3aa: CASSLYGDKDTQYF
d_gene: NA; v_gene: TRBV2; j_gene: TRBJ1-4; len: 15; abundance: NA; CDR3nt: TGTGCCAGCAGTGAAACCCGGGGAACTAATGAAAAACTGTTTTTT; CDR3aa: CASSETRGTNEKLFF
d_gene: NA; v_gene: TRBV20-1; j_gene: TRBJ2-1; len: 16; abundance: few; CDR3nt: TGCAGTGCTAGTATAACTAGCTCGTGGCCCTACAATGAGCAGTTCTTC; CDR3aa: CSASITSSWPYNEQFF
d_gene: NA; v_gene: TRBV6-8; j_gene: TRBJ1-2; len: 12; abundance: many; CDR3nt: TGTGCCAGCAAAAGCAGGGATAGACGCTACACCTTC; CDR3aa: CASKSRDRRYTF
d_gene: NA; v_gene: TRBV18; j_gene: TRBJ1-5; len: 13; abundance: NA; CDR3nt: TGTGCCAGCTCACCAGGGAGCGATCAGCCCCAGCATTTT; CDR3aa: CASSPGSDQPQHF
d_gene: TRBD1; v_gene: TRBV29-1; j_gene: TRBJ2-7; len: 12; abundance: NA; CDR3nt: TGCAGCGTTACCGGGACAGGGAACGAGCAGTACTTC; CDR3aa: CSVTGTGNEQYF
d_gene: NA; v_gene: TRBV20-1; j_gene: TRBJ1-4; len: 13; abundance: NA; CDR3nt: TGCAGTGCTAGTACGGCACCGGGGGAAAAACTGTTTTTT; CDR3aa: CSASTAPGEKLFF
d_gene: NA; v_gene: TRBV7-2; j_gene: TRBJ2-3; len: 15; abundance: NA; CDR3nt: TGTGCCAGCGGTAAGGAGGGAACTAGCACAGATACGCAGTATTTT; CDR3aa: CASGKEGTSTDTQYF
d_gene: TRBD2; v_gene: TRBV4-2; j_gene: TRBJ2-1; len: 16; abundance: NA; CDR3nt: TGTGCCAGCAGCCAAGTACTAGCGGGAGGATCCAATGAGCAGTTCTTC; CDR3aa: CASSQVLAGGSNEQFF